This record looks at one T cell receptor beta chain sequence and its context. The data were obtained in a study of blood T cell repertoires in COVID-19. The wider study: Material from acute and convalescent COVID-19 was sourced from the United States, Italy and Spain. PBMCs, B-cell-depleted T cells, or T cells were the source of the cDNA or gDNA that made up the material.

Germline-derived CDR1 and CDR2 are SEHNR and FQNEAQ (reference sequence). CDR3 size: 17 residues. Trimming took 3 bases from V and 3 from J; bases not matched to a gene: 9. The data were produced by immunoSEQ multiplex PCR, yet TCRdb's version contains in-frame clones alone and is incomplete. Of around 84,000 clones listed, about 82% are singletons. Material for sequencing was peripheral blood. This chain links TRBV7-9 with TRBJ2-2; 8 positions match TRBD1. This clonotype was sampled from a man at least 80 years old with active or convalescent COVID-19. CDR3 in amino acids: CASSFLRTGSDTGELFF. CDR3 bases: TGTGCCAGCAGCTTCCTCCGGACAGGGTCGGACACCGGGGAGCTGTTTTTT.